Presented here are 8 T cell receptor beta chains from one specimen sequenced in a study of cytotoxic CD8 clonotypes in ibrutinib-treated CLL. Clones were read by immunoSEQ multiplex PCR, and TCRdb kept only the in-frame ones, dropping some. The table has 14,000 or so clones, 64% seen once. This sample comprised PBMCs, obtained before ibrutinib treatment. The receptors derive from a human donor with chronic lymphocytic leukemia.

The rearrangement joins TRBV11-2 to TRBJ2-7, with TRBD2 matching over 10 bases. J was trimmed by 0 bases and V by 6 bases; bases with no gene match: 8. The V gene's germline CDR1 is SGHAT and CDR2 FQNNGV. CDR3 length equals 16 residues. The CDR3 sequence: CASRHPSGGGSYEQYF. The CDR3 nucleotides are TGTGCCAGCAGACACCCTAGCGGGGGAGGCTCCTACGAGCAGTACTTC.

The chain recombines TRBV27 with TRBJ2-1; TRBD1 is a possible D gene (5 bases). The ends were cut back, 5 bases at V and 10 bases at J, with 12 bases in the middle. CDR1 and CDR2 from the germline V gene are MNHEY and SMNVEV (reference sequence). This CDR3 region has 12 residues. CDR3 protein: CASSTPAGEQFF. In nucleotides, the CDR3 is TGTGCCAGCAGTACTCCCGCAGGGGAGCAGTTCTTC.

This clone was seen more than once but under ten times. The chain carries TRBV5-4 and TRBJ2-7, with TRBD1 matching 7 bases. J was trimmed by 0 bases and V by 2 bases; bases with no gene match: 8. CDR3 length: 16 amino acids. Germline V gene data show CDR1 as SGHNT and CDR2 as YYREEE (reference sequence). CDR3: CASSLLGGHSSYEQYF. The CDR3 region has the DNA TGTGCCAGCAGCTTATTAGGGGGCCACAGCTCCTACGAGCAGTACTTC.

This clone was seen only a few times. The V call is TRBV6-1, the J call TRBJ1-2; tentative D call: TRBD1 (6 bases). The V end was cut by 7 bases, the J end by 7 bases, with 16 bases between. There are 13 residues in the CDR3. The germline V gene encodes CDR1 MNHNS and CDR2 SASEGT. CDR3 amino acids: CASIPRTEGGYTF. CDR3 sequence (DNA): TGTGCCAGCATTCCTCGGACAGAGGGTGGCTACACCTTC.

This chain connects TRBV27 to TRBJ2-3; perhaps TRBD1 as D (6 bases). This CDR3 is 14 amino acids long. The V gene's germline CDR1 is MNHEY and CDR2 SMNVEV (reference sequence). Trimming shortened V by 6 bases and J by 3 bases, and 13 bases separated the two germline ends. CDR3 nucleotide sequence: TGTGCCAGCAGCCGCGGACAGATAACAGATACGCAGTATTTT. Translating gives CASSRGQITDTQYF.

The V gene is TRBV20-1, the J gene TRBJ1-2; a weak D match, TRBD1 (5 bases). CDR3 size: 11 residues. Germline loops: CDR1 DFQATT, CDR2 SNEGSKA (reference sequence). The CDR3 here is CSQMGVGGYTF. The CDR3, as DNA: TGCAGCCAGATGGGGGTGGGTGGCTACACCTTC.

The chain employs TRBV11-3 and TRBJ2-3; D possibly corresponds to TRBD2 (6 bases). The CDR3 spans 15 residues. V lost 5 bases and J 1 base, leaving 13 bases between the germline ends. In germline, CDR1 is SGHNT, CDR2 YENEEA. The CDR3 sequence is CASSPSGGGTDTQYF. The DNA of the CDR3 is TGTGCCAGCAGCCCCAGCGGCGGGGGCACAGATACGCAGTATTTT.

This clone came up a few times. This chain joins TRBV7-9 and TRBJ2-3; TRBD2 matches at 11 bases. The CDR3 contains 18 residues. The germline V gene has CDR1 SEHNR and CDR2 FQNEAQ (reference sequence). V shed 2 bases, J shed 1 base, and the junction held 8 bases outside the gene matches. For the CDR3, the DNA is TGTGCCAGCAGCTTATTAGCGGGGGGGCTTGACGGCACAGATACGCAGTATTTT. Translation: CASSLLAGGLDGTDTQYF.